The source of this TCR beta chain is a study of cytomegalovirus exposure and HLA in healthy donors. Germline V CDR1 and CDR2: MNHEY, SVGAGI. This CDR3 contains 15 residues. The V and J ends lost 5 bases and 8 bases, in that order; junction bases with no gene match: 10. Researchers ran the PCR with 60 Vbeta and 13 Jbeta primers. Some clones are missing from TCRdb's copy, which holds only in-frame ones; the method was immunoSEQ multiplex PCR. Among some 170,000 clones listed, about 72% were seen once. The rearrangement joins TRBV6-5 to TRBJ1-2; TRBD1 agrees at 11 bases. The receptor was derived from a man younger than 45 in good health and CMV-seropositive. The sequenced sample consisted of PBMCs. The CDR3 is CASSSPGQGARGYTF. As DNA, the CDR3 is TGTGCCAGCAGTAGTCCTGGACAGGGGGCGCGGGGCTACACCTTC.